These 7 T cell receptor beta chains were all obtained from the same sample, sequenced in a study of vaccination effects on CD4 cells after COVID-19. These receptors' targets are unknown. The ViraFEST assay expanded antigen-specific CD4+ T cells with viral peptide pools before sequencing. The culture ran for 10 days, and then CD4+ T cells were isolated. Absence of prior SARS-CoV-2 infection characterized the vaccine recipients, who showed negative nucleocapsid antibodies. Some clones are missing from TCRdb's copy, which holds only in-frame ones; the method was immunoSEQ multiplex PCR. The sample yields about 23,000 clones, roughly 73% seen once. Material: CD4+ T cells from PBMCs cultured with SARS-CoV-2 spike peptides, obtained before COVID-19 vaccination. These TCRs come from a human donor who received a COVID-19 vaccine.

This clone turned up a few times. Distinct nucleotide sequences in the sample also encode this CDR3. This chain uses TRBV6-1 with TRBJ2-7; 7 nucleotides line up with TRBD1. V dropped 0 bases and J dropped 5; count of bases not matched to a gene: 7. The CDR3 has 15 amino acids. From germline, CDR1 is MNHNS and CDR2 SASEGT. This CDR3 reads CASSEAEGTGDEQYF. The DNA for the CDR3 is TGTGCCAGCAGTGAAGCCGAGGGAACAGGGGACGAGCAGTACTTC.

The rearrangement joins TRBV18 to TRBJ1-1, with D possibly matching TRBD1 (5 bases). From germline, CDR1 is KGHSH and CDR2 LQKENI. The CDR3 is 13 residues long. Trimming shortened V by 2 bases and J by 1 base, and 5 bases separated the two germline ends. The chain's CDR3 is CASSPGGNTEAFF. The CDR3 bases are TGTGCCAGCTCACCAGGGGGGAACACTGAAGCTTTCTTT. The entire variable domain, with the rest obtained from reference TRBV18 and TRBJ1-1, is as follows: NAGVMQNPRHLVRRRGQEARLRCSPMKGHSHVYWYRQLPEEGLKFMVYLQKENIIDESGMPKERFSAEFPKEGPSILRIQQVVRGDSAAYFCASSPGGNTEAFFGQGTRLTVV.

The CDR3 spells CASSSNRDGYTF. The CDR3 DNA sequence: TGTGCCAGCAGTTCTAACAGGGATGGCTACACCTTC. The chain carries TRBV12-3 or TRBV12-4 and TRBJ1-2, with D possibly TRBD1 on 6 matching bases. V was clipped by 4 bases and J by 6 bases, with 9 bases between them. The CDR3 runs 12 residues.

V is TRBV4-2 and J is TRBJ2-7; D is ambiguous. The CDR3 loop spans 15 amino acids. Trimming shortened V by 0 bases and J by 0 bases, and 9 bases separated the two germline ends. Germline values: CDR1 LGHNA, CDR2 YNFKEQ. The CDR3 region has the DNA TGTGCCAGCAGCCAAGACACTACGAGCTCCTACGAGCAGTACTTC. Protein sequence: CASSQDTTSSYEQYF.

The rearrangement links TRBV5-1 to TRBJ2-1; TRBD1 aligns across 9 bases. Trimming took 3 bases from V and 5 from J; bases not matched to a gene: 12. The germline V gene encodes CDR1 SGHRS and CDR2 YFSETQ. The CDR3 loop spans 17 amino acids. CDR3 bases: TGCGCCAGCAGCTGGGACAGGGCCCGAGGGACCAACAATGAGCAGTTCTTC. The encoded protein is CASSWDRARGTNNEQFF.

The chain's CDR3 is CASSEAWGGLETQYF. In DNA form, the CDR3 reads TGTGCCAGCAGTGAAGCGTGGGGGGGGTTGGAGACCCAGTACTTC. The rearrangement uses TRBV2 and TRBJ2-5, with TRBD2 matching over 7 bases. The CDR3 totals 15 residues. Germline trimming cut 0 bases from V and 5 bases from J; bases unmatched to any gene: 6. The germline V gene has CDR1 SNHLY and CDR2 FYNNEI.

The gene calls are TRBV7-2 and TRBJ1-1; D is perhaps TRBD1 (6 bases). V was clipped by 7 bases and J by 3 bases, with 18 bases between them. This CDR3 region has 15 residues. The germline CDR1 and CDR2 sequences are SGHTA and FQGNSA. Here the CDR3 DNA reads TGTGCCAGCACCCTCCATAGGGGGGGCGACACTGAAGCTTTCTTT. Protein product: CASTLHRGGDTEAFF. Variable domain in full (rest from reference TRBV7-2 and TRBJ1-1): GAGVSQSPSNKVTEKGKDVELRCDPISGHTALYWYRQSLGQGLEFLIYFQGNSAPDKSGLPSDRFSAERTGGSVSTLTIQRTQQEDSAVYLCASTLHRGGDTEAFFGQGTRLTVV.